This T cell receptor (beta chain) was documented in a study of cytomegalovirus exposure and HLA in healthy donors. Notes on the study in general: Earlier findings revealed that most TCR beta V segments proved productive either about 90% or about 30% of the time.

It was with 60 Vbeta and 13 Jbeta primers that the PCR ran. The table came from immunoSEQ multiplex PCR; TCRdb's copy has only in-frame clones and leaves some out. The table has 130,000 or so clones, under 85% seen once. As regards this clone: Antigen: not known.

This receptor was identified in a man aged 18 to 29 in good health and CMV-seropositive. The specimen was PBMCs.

The CDR3 sequence is CASSLGVLTEAFF. The CDR3 DNA reads as TGTGCCAGCAGCTTGGGCGTTTTAACTGAAGCTTTCTTT. The rearrangement links TRBV5-6 to TRBJ1-1; D gene uncertain. V lost 0 bases and J 5 bases, leaving 8 bases between the germline ends. CDR3 length: 13 amino acids. Germline assignment: CDR1 SGHDT and CDR2 YYEEEE.